This T cell receptor beta chain was found in a study of blood T cell repertoires in COVID-19. Turning to the study itself: Some COVID-19 samples were acute and others convalescent; all came from the United States, Italy and Spain. T cells, B-cell-depleted T cells, or PBMCs provided the cDNA or gDNA that served as material.

In the authors' methods: The assay estimated nucleated cells by amplifying reference gene primers. The protocol was immunoSEQ multiplex PCR, while the TCRdb copy is restricted to in-frame clones and leaves out a portion. V, J and clone size derive from that table, while D and trimming were established from the DNA sequence. Of 200,000 to 250,000 clones in the sample, 80% to 85% were seen once. This TCR derives from a woman under 30 with acute or convalescent COVID-19. Material for sequencing was peripheral blood.

The CDR3 here is CASIDQGPYGYTF. The CDR3, as DNA: TGTGCCAGCATCGATCAGGGCCCCTATGGCTACACCTTC. The chain is built from TRBV18 and TRBJ1-2; D is possibly TRBD1 (5 bases). The germline CDR1 and CDR2 sequences are KGHSH and LQKENI. Trimming cost V 8 bases and J 4 bases, with 14 bases left between them. The CDR3 runs to 13 residues.